This T cell receptor beta chain was retrieved from a study of blood T cells in healthy people across ages (dated by TCRdb to 2013 to 2016). Study-wide context: In model experiments, template switching captured about one uniquely barcoded TCR beta cDNA molecule for every two T cells. To track age-related changes in TCR beta repertoire diversity, the study relied on deep sequencing normalized with unique cDNA molecular identifiers. Donors were grouped into four age groups: young (average approximately 15 years), middle-aged (39), aged (roughly 62) and long-lived (around 82). Donors of different ages were randomly distributed across sequencing lanes to avoid experimental bias. For two donors (one aged 18 to 30 and one aged 80 or older), the study analyzed two additional independent replicas of 1 million unique cDNA reads from the same blood draw. The full study reports these points: Total diversity estimates from one million sequenced T cells were considered lower bounds and underestimates. Conclusive comparison of naive and antigen-experienced compartments was prevented by the profiling of bulk unsorted PBMCs. A strong correlation was found between observed TCR beta diversity and the percentage of naive T cells measured by flow cytometry. Because the CMV infection status of the donors was unknown, age-related changes in expanded clonotypes may potentially have been confounded. As age increased, observed TCR beta diversity per million T cells dropped in a roughly linear way, and a significant reduction was already evident by age about 40. Compared with the aged group, the long-lived group had more naive CD4+ T cells, fewer expanded clones and increased TCR diversity, a pattern suggesting age selection.

Systemically healthy Caucasian individuals from Russia, 39 in total and aged roughly 6 to 95 years, were included as donors. Each donor gave approximately 9.3 milliliters of peripheral blood, collected into EDTA-treated Vacutainer tubes. PBMCs were isolated by Ficoll-Paque density-gradient centrifugation, with at least 6 million obtained per sample. Total RNA was extracted from PBMCs with Trizol reagent, with at least 6 micrograms obtained per sample. For every donor, flow cytometry on a PBMC aliquot measured the percentage of naive CD45RAhigh/CD27high T cells. Only a few counts were recorded for this clonotype. It has no known antigen specificity. No clone much larger than this one lies a single base away; base qualities are absent. From the germline V gene, CDR1 is SGHTA and CDR2 is FQGNSA. V was cut back by 0 bases and J by 5 bases, leaving a gap of 9 bases between them. Inclusive of the bounding cysteine and phenylalanine, the CDR3 is 14 residues long. Just CDR3 DNA is preserved here, 42 bases in frame from base 1.

Library construction relied on 5' RACE. The sequencer listed for this sample is Illumina HiSeq 2500. The second PCR ran for about 6 to 11 cycles and used a J-beta primer mix along with a sample-barcoded 5' primer. A unique molecular identifier was introduced onto each TCR beta cDNA molecule by a template-switch 5' adaptor carrying 12 random nucleotides. Each sample yielded at least 2.5 million CDR3-containing paired-end reads. First-strand cDNA synthesis was performed from all RNA using the Mint cDNA synthesis kit, with priming by a TRBC-specific oligonucleotide. All cDNA was treated with uracil-DNA glycosylase and then went through a first 18-cycle PCR with the universal primers M1SS and BC2_uni_R. In the paper's pipeline: For normalization, 1 million high-quality reads, each with a distinct molecular identifier, were randomly selected from each sample. Reads with shared molecular identifiers were discarded instead of being binned into consensus sequences. MiTCR, run with a Q25 quality threshold and the strictest error-elimination algorithm, handled CDR3 identification, clonotype clustering and error correction. Lower-bound total TCR beta diversity was estimated with a nonparametric unseen species model using Euler transformation. In TCRdb, the public reads were trimmed at Q25 with fastp and aligned with MiXCR, with productive beta chains retained. For every CDR3 protein sequence, its rows merge into one entry that carries the most common genes and DNA. In this record, the V and J calls reflect TCRdb's handling and not the investigators' own analysis. The sample contains under 800,000 distinct CDR3 sequences, roughly 21% of them found a single time. Clones ranked in the top ten supply roughly 3.4% of the sample.

The chain was built from TRBV7-2 and TRBJ2-3; no D gene can be assigned with confidence. This receptor was taken from a man in his 70s in good health. Sequencing was performed on blood. The base sequence is TGTGCCAGCAGCTTAGCATCTGGGTTAGATACGCAGTATTTT. Its translation reads: CASSLASGLDTQYF.